This passage covers 26 T cell receptor beta chains from one sample sequenced in a study of CD4 T cells in relation to SARS-CoV-2 and coronaviruses. Assay used: immunoSEQ multiplex PCR; TCRdb lists only in-frame clones, some missing. Here the sample spans some 65,000 clones, 87% being singletons. Before the COVID-19 pandemic, during about 2010-2019, CD4+ T cells were taken from unexposed donors. The sample was memory CD4+ T cells from PBMCs. These receptors originate from a human donor in good health.

The chain links TRBV5-1 to TRBJ2-1; TRBD2 matches at 8 bases. Trimming cost V 4 bases and J 7 bases; bases outside gene matches: 13. The germline V gene has CDR1 SGHRS and CDR2 YFSETQ. The CDR3 is 16 amino acids. Written as DNA, the CDR3 is TGCGCCAGCAGCCTCGCCCCGGGGGGGTTTGGTAATGAGCAGTTCTTC. Protein product: CASSLAPGGFGNEQFF.

The chain employs TRBV10-3 and TRBJ2-1; TRBD2 matches at 14 bases. Germline lookup yields CDR1 ENHRY and CDR2 SYGVKD. This CDR3 spans 16 amino acids. The V segment lost 2 bases and the J segment 9 bases; nucleotides outside the gene matches: 6. The DNA for the CDR3 is TGTGCCATCAGTGAGCGGACTAGCGGGGGGCCCGGTGAGCAGTTCTTC. As protein: CAISERTSGGPGEQFF.

The table lists this clone with a few counts. The V and J genes are TRBV18 and TRBJ2-7; 9 nucleotides line up with TRBD1. CDR3 length equals 15 residues. Germline V lookup: CDR1 KGHSH, CDR2 LQKENI. Losses at the gene ends were 3 bases for V and 0 bases for J; bases not matched to a gene: 3. In DNA form, the CDR3 reads TGTGCCAGCTCACCCGGGACAGGGACCTCCTACGAGCAGTACTTC. Its translation is CASSPGTGTSYEQYF.

The chain recombines TRBV28 with TRBJ2-5; 8 bases agree with TRBD1. In germline, CDR1 is MDHEN, CDR2 SYDVKM. V lost 4 bases and J lost 6; bases outside the gene matches: 4. CDR3 length: 13 amino acids. DNA for the CDR3: TGTGCCAGCAGTTCAGGGGGCTGGCAGACCCAGTACTTC. It codes for CASSSGGWQTQYF.

The genes are TRBV19 and TRBJ2-5; 7 nucleotides match TRBD1. J was trimmed by 0 bases and V by 3 bases; bases with no gene match: 1. Per germline, CDR1 LNHDA and CDR2 SQIVND (reference sequence). This CDR3 is 14 amino acids long. CDR3 sequence: CASSMTGYQETQYF. In nucleotides, the CDR3 is TGTGCCAGTAGTATGACAGGGTACCAAGAGACCCAGTACTTC.

The chain has TRBV10-3 and TRBJ2-7, with D maybe TRBD1 (6 bases). Germline CDR1 and CDR2: ENHRY and SYGVKD. Trimming stripped 3 bases from V and 4 bases from J, with 13 bases between. The CDR3 sequence is 14 residues long. The CDR3 reads CAISDGLRGYEQYF. The CDR3 DNA reads as TGTGCCATCAGTGATGGCCTCAGGGGTTACGAGCAGTACTTC.

The chain's CDR3 is CAISGQDKNTEAFF. DNA of the CDR3: TGTGCCATCAGCGGACAGGACAAGAACACTGAAGCTTTCTTT. The gene calls are TRBV10-3 and TRBJ1-1, with 7 bases aligning to TRBD1. Germline V CDR1 and CDR2: ENHRY, SYGVKD. The CDR3 is 14 amino acids. The trim removed 6 bases at V and 1 base at J, leaving 5 bases unmatched.

This clone has only a few counts. The chain links TRBV5-1 to TRBJ2-2, with a possible D match to TRBD2 (5 bases). Germline V gene lookup returns CDR1 SGHRS and CDR2 YFSETQ. The CDR3 loop spans 13 amino acids. V dropped 0 bases and J dropped 6 bases, with 6 bases sitting between them. CDR3 sequence: CASSLVRAGELFF. In DNA, the CDR3 is TGCGCCAGCAGCTTGGTGCGGGCCGGGGAGCTGTTTTTT.

This chain joins TRBV2 and TRBJ2-7; 7 bases line up with TRBD1. Germline V gene sequence: CDR1 SNHLY, CDR2 FYNNEI. The CDR3 consists of 15 residues. V dropped 6 bases and J dropped 2; count of bases not matched to a gene: 10. The DNA for the CDR3 is TGTGCCAGCAGCTCCAACAGGGGCGGACCCTACGAGCAGTACTTC. This translates into CASSSNRGGPYEQYF.

The chain is built from TRBV27 and TRBJ2-3; 8 nucleotides align to TRBD2. Germline CDR1 and CDR2: MNHEY and SMNVEV (reference sequence). V lost 10 bases to trimming and J lost 2 bases; unmatched junction nucleotides: 5. The CDR3 extends over 13 amino acids. The DNA for the CDR3 is TGTGCCACCGGGACTAGGATCACAGATACGCAGTATTTT. Residues: CATGTRITDTQYF.

The gene calls are TRBV18 and TRBJ2-7; perhaps TRBD2 as D (5 bases). Trimming took 2 bases from V and 8 from J, leaving 10 bases between them. Germline V gene data show CDR1 as KGHSH and CDR2 as LQKENI. The CDR3 runs 12 residues. The CDR3 loop is CASSPAGPKQYF. DNA for the CDR3: TGTGCCAGCTCACCAGCGGGTCCGAAGCAGTACTTC.

The chain employs TRBV19 and TRBJ1-5, with D perhaps TRBD1 (5 bases). The CDR3 consists of 15 residues. V was pared by 8 bases and J by 2 bases, with 16 bases between. In germline, CDR1 is LNHDA, CDR2 SQIVND (reference sequence). The CDR3 protein is CASCAGRARNQPQHF. CDR3 in DNA: TGTGCCAGTTGTGCGGGCAGGGCCCGCAATCAGCCCCAGCATTTT. Based on the CDR3 plus reference TRBV19 and TRBJ1-5, the full variable domain is DGGITQSPKYLFRKEGQNVTLSCEQNLNHDAMYWYRQDPGQGLRLIYYSQIVNDFQKGDIAEGYSVSREKKESFPLTVTSAQKNPTAFYLCASCAGRARNQPQHFGDGTRLSIL.

The count of this clone is one. The chain links TRBV5-1 to TRBJ2-7, with D maybe TRBD2 (6 bases). CDR1 is SGHRS and CDR2 is YFSETQ in the germline V gene. V lost 1 base to trimming and J lost 0 bases, with 20 bases between them. This CDR3 has 18 amino acids. The DNA of the CDR3 is TGCGCCAGCAGCTTGAGCATCGGCGGTGGGAGGAGCTCCTACGAGCAGTACTTC. It is translated as CASSLSIGGGRSSYEQYF.

This clone was picked up a small number of times. The chain recombines TRBV7-2 with TRBJ1-5; D is unclear. The CDR3 covers 13 residues. The germline V and J ends were trimmed by 5 bases and 2 bases, with 7 bases remaining between them. In germline, CDR1 is SGHTA, CDR2 FQGNSA. For the CDR3, the DNA is TGTGCCAGCAGCGGTGTCGGCAATCAGCCCCAGCATTTT. It encodes CASSGVGNQPQHF.

In the case of this clone: Relative to the germline gene, one junction end is altered; a read error may explain this. V usage is TRBV6-5 and J usage is TRBJ2-7; 8 nucleotides match TRBD2. Per germline, CDR1 MNHEY and CDR2 SVGAGI. The CDR3 consists of 13 residues. CDR3 bases: TGTGCCACCAGTCAGGCTAGCGGGTACGAGCAGTACTTC. Translation: CATSQASGYEQYF.

V and J are TRBV6-4 and TRBJ2-1; the D is unclear. Trimming took off 7 bases at V and 0 bases at J, with 13 bases between the two ends. Germline CDR1 MRHNA, CDR2 SNTAGT. There are 15 residues in the CDR3. In DNA form, the CDR3 reads TGTGCCAGCATCTCGACGGCCTCCTCCTACAATGAGCAGTTCTTC. Protein sequence: CASISTASSYNEQFF.

The chain joins TRBV12-3 or TRBV12-4 to TRBJ2-1; D gene unclear. The length of the CDR3 is 11 residues. V lost 5 bases to trimming and J lost 9 bases, with 8 bases between them. CDR3: CASSRTGEQFF. In DNA, the CDR3 is TGTGCCAGCAGTCGTACGGGTGAGCAGTTCTTC.

This chain links TRBV4-3 with TRBJ2-3, with 12 bases that match TRBD2. The CDR3 totals 17 residues. V lost 11 bases and J lost 0; bases outside the gene matches: 12. Germline V CDR1 and CDR2: LGHNA, YSLEER. In nucleotides, the CDR3 is TGCGCCTCTTCCTTGACTAGCGGGGGAGCTAGCACAGATACGCAGTATTTT. It translates to CASSLTSGGASTDTQYF.

This chain joins TRBV7-6 and TRBJ2-2; TRBD2 might be the D (5 bases). V was shortened by 2 bases and J by 0 bases, with 7 bases between the two germline ends. CDR1 is SGHVS, CDR2 FNYEAQ, per germline. The CDR3 runs 15 residues. The CDR3 bases are TGTGCCAGCAGCTTATCGGGGACGAACACCGGGGAGCTGTTTTTT. The encoded protein is CASSLSGTNTGELFF. The entire variable domain, with the rest obtained from reference TRBV7-6 and TRBJ2-2, is as follows: GAGVSQSPRYKVTKRGQDVALRCDPISGHVSLYWYRQALGQGPEFLTYFNYEAQQDKSGLPNDRFSAERPEGSISTLTIQRTEQRDSAMYRCASSLSGTNTGELFFGEGSRLTVL.

The chain combines TRBV23-1 with TRBJ1-2, with D uncertain. TRBV23-1 is an open reading frame whose function is uncertain. The CDR3 is 15 amino acids. V was trimmed by 0 bases and J by 4 bases, leaving 12 bases between them. This CDR3 reads CASSQSRAGSYGYTF. In nucleotides, the CDR3 is TGCGCCAGCAGTCAATCCCGGGCAGGAAGCTATGGCTACACCTTC.

V gene TRBV7-3 combines with J gene TRBJ2-6; maybe TRBD2 (6 bases). CDR3 length: 12 residues. CDR1 SGHTA and CDR2 FQGTGA come from the germline V gene. CDR3 sequence: CGSAGGANVLTF. The CDR3, as DNA: TGTGGATCGGCGGGGGGGGCCAACGTCCTGACTTTC.

The rearrangement joins TRBV19 to TRBJ1-5; D perhaps matches TRBD1 (6 bases). This CDR3 contains 16 residues. V was cut by 1 base and J by 3 bases, with 13 bases left in between. CDR1 is LNHDA, CDR2 SQIVND, per germline (reference sequence). CDR3 DNA: TGTGCCAGTAGTATAGGAGTCAGGGGACTCAATCAGCCCCAGCATTTT. This codes for CASSIGVRGLNQPQHF.

A note on this clone: The sample carries other DNA sequences with the same CDR3. V and J are TRBV5-1 and TRBJ2-3, with D maybe TRBD2 (5 bases). Trimming took 2 bases from V and 3 from J, leaving 10 bases between them. This CDR3 contains 14 residues. Germline assignment: CDR1 SGHRS and CDR2 YFSETQ. The CDR3 spells CASSLSGGTDTQYF. CDR3 nucleotides: TGCGCCAGCAGCTTATCTGGCGGGACAGATACGCAGTATTTT.

This clone was detected only once. The J gene is TRBJ1-1, the V gene TRBV19; D is possibly TRBD1 (6 bases). Germline CDR1 LNHDA, CDR2 SQIVND (reference sequence). V was cut by 5 bases and J by 4 bases, with 14 bases left in between. This CDR3 spans 14 amino acids. The CDR3 here is CASSRNRGGTEAFF. The DNA of the CDR3 is TGTGCCAGTAGTCGGAATAGGGGGGGCACTGAAGCTTTCTTT.

The chain carries TRBV9 and TRBJ1-4; D not certain. Between the trimmed V and J ends, which lost 0 bases and 8 bases, there was a span of 11 bases. This CDR3 contains 14 residues. Germline CDR1 is SGDLS and CDR2 is YYNGEE. The chain's CDR3 is CASSVAWEKEKLFF. DNA of the CDR3: TGTGCCAGCAGCGTAGCATGGGAAAAGGAAAAACTGTTTTTT. The full variable domain, in which reference TRBV9 and TRBJ1-4 provide the parts outside the CDR3, is DSGVTQTPKHLITATGQRVTLRCSPRSGDLSVYWYQQSLDQGLQFLIQYYNGEERAKGNILERFSAQQFPDLHSELNLSSLELGDSALYFCASSVAWEKEKLFFGSGTQLSVL.

This clone was picked up a small number of times. V and J are TRBV28 and TRBJ1-2; 9 nucleotides align to TRBD1. J was trimmed by 4 bases and V by 3 bases; bases with no gene match: 6. Germline CDR1 is MDHEN and CDR2 is SYDVKM. The CDR3 is 15 amino acids. In DNA, the CDR3 is TGTGCCAGCAGTTTTCCGGACAGGGGAACCTATGGCTACACCTTC. Protein product: CASSFPDRGTYGYTF.